This T cell receptor beta chain is drawn from a study of blood T cell repertoires in COVID-19. Study overall: Samples representing acute and convalescent COVID-19 were sourced from the United States, Italy and Spain.

Libraries were prepared by immunoSEQ multiplex PCR; TCRdb keeps only in-frame clonotypes and omits some of them. The sample contains some 130,000 clones, about four fifths of which appear only once. The material sequenced was peripheral blood. This receptor was obtained from a man older than 75 with acute or convalescent COVID-19.

The CDR3 here is CASSPGGGIREKLFF. The CDR3 region has the DNA TGTGCCAGCAGCCCCGGGGGGGGGATAAGGGAAAAACTGTTTTTT. The V gene is TRBV4-2, the J gene TRBJ1-4, with TRBD1 as a possible D gene (5 bases). Trimming removed 4 bases at V and 8 bases at J, with 17 bases between. The CDR3 covers 15 residues. CDR1 is LGHNA and CDR2 is YNFKEQ in the germline V gene.